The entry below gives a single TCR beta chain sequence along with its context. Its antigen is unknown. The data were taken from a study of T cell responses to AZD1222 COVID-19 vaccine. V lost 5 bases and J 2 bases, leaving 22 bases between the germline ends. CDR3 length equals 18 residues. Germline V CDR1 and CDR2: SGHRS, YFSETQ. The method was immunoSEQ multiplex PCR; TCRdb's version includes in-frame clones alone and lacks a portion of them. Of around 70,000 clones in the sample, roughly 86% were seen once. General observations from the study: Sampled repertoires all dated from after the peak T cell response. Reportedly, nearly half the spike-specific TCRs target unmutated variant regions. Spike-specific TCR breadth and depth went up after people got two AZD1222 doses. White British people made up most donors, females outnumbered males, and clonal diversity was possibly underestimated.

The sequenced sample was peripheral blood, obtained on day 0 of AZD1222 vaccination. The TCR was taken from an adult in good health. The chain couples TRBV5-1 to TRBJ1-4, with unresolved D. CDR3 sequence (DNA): TGCGCCAGCAGGAAGACTAGCCTCCTAAAGGGTACTAATGAAAAACTGTTTTTT. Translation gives CASRKTSLLKGTNEKLFF.